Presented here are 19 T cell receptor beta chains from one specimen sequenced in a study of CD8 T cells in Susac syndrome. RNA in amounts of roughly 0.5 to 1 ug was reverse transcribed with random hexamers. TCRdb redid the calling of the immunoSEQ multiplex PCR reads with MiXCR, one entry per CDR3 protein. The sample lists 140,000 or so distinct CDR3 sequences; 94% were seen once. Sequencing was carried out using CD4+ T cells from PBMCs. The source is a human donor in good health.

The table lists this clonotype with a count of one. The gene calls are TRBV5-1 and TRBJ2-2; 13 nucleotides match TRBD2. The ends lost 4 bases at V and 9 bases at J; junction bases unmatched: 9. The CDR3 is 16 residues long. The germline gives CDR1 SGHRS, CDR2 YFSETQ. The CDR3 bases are TGCGCCAGCAGCGCAGGACTAGCGGGAGTTATTAGGGAGCTGTTTTTT. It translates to CASSAGLAGVIRELFF.

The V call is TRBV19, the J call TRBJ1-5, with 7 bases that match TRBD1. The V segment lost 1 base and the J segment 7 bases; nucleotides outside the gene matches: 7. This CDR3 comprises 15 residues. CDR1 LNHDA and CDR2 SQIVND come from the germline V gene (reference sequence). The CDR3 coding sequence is TGTGCCAGTAGTATAGGAGACAGGGTATACCAGCCCCAGCATTTT. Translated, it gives CASSIGDRVYQPQHF.

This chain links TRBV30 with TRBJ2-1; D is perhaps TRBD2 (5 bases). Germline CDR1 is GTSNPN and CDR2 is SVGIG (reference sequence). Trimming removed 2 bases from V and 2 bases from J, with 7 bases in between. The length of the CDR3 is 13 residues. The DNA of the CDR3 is TGTGCCTGGAGTCAGAGGGCCTACAATGAGCAGTTCTTC. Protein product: CAWSQRAYNEQFF.

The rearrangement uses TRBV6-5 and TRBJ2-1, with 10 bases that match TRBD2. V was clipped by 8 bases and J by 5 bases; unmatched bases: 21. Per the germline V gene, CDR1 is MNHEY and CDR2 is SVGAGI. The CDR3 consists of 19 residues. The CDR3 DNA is TGTGCCAGCGTTACTTACGTCAGGGAAAAGCGGGAGGGGGACAATGAGCAGTTCTTC. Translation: CASVTYVREKREGDNEQFF.

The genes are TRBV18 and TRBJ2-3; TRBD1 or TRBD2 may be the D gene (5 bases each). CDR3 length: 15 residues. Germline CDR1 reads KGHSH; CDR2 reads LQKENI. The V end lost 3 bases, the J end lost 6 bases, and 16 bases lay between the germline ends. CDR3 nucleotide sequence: TGTGCCAGCTCACCCCAGACGGGACGGTCGGATACGCAGTATTTT. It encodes CASSPQTGRSDTQYF.

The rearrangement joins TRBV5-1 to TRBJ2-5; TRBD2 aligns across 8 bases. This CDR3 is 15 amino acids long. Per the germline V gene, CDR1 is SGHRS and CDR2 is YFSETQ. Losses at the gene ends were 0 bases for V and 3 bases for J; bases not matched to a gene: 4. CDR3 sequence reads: CASSLVIAGKETQYF. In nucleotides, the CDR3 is TGCGCCAGCAGCTTGGTCATAGCGGGAAAAGAGACCCAGTACTTC.

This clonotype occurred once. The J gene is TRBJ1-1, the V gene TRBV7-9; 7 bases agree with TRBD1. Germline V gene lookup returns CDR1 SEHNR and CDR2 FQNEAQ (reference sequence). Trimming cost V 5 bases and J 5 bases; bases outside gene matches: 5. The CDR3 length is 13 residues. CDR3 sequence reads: CASSEQGRTEAFF. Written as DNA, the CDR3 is TGTGCCAGCAGCGAACAGGGGAGGACTGAAGCTTTCTTT.

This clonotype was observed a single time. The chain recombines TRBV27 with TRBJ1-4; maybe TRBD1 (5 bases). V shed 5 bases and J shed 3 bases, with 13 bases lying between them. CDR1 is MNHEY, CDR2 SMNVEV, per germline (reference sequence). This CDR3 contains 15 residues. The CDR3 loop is CASSGQGWANEKLFF. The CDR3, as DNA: TGTGCCAGCAGTGGCCAGGGTTGGGCTAATGAAAAACTGTTTTTT.

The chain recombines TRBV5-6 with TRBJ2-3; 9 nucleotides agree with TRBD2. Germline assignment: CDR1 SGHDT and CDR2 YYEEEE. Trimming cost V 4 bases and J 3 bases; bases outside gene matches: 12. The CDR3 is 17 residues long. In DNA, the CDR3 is TGTGCCAGCAGCCCGATAGTGGGTAGCGGGAGAACAGATACGCAGTATTTT. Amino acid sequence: CASSPIVGSGRTDTQYF.

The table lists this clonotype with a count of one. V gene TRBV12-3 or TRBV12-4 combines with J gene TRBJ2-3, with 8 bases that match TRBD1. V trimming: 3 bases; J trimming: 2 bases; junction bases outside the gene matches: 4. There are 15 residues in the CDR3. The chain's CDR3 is CASSLGDRPTDTQYF. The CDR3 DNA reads TGTGCCAGCAGTTTGGGGGACAGGCCCACAGATACGCAGTATTTT.

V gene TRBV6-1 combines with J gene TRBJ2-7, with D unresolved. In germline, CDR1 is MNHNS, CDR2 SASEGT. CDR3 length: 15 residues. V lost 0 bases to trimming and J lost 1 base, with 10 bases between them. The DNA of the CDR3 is TGTGCCAGCAGTGAAGCGCTGGTAGGTTCCTACGAGCAGTACTTC. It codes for CASSEALVGSYEQYF.

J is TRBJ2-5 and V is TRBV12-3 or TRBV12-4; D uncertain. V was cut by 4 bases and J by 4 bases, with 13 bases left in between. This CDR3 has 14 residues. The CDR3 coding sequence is TGTGCCAGCAGTTCGCCGCAGGTTCCAGAGACCCAGTACTTC. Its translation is CASSSPQVPETQYF.

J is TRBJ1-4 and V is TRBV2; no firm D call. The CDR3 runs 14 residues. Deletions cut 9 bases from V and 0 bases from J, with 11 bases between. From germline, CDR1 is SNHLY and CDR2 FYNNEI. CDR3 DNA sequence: TGTGCCAGTCTCCAGGTTACAACTAATGAAAAACTGTTTTTT. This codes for CASLQVTTNEKLFF. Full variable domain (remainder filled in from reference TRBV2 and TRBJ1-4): EPEVTQTPSHQVTQMGQEVILRCVPISNHLYFYWYRQILGQKVEFLVSFYNNEISEKSEIFDDQFSVERPDGSNFTLKIRSTKLEDSAMYFCASLQVTTNEKLFFGSGTQLSVL.

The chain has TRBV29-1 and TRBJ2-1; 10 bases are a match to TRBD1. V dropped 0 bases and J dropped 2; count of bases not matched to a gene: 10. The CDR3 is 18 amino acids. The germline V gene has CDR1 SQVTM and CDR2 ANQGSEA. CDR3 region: CSVEDGWDRGRTYNEQFF. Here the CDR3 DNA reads TGCAGCGTTGAAGATGGCTGGGACAGGGGTAGAACCTACAATGAGCAGTTCTTC.

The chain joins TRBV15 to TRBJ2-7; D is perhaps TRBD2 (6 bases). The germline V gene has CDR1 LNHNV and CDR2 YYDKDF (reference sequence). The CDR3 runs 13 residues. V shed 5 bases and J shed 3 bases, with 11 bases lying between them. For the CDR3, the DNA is TGTGCCACCAGCGGGAGGTCGGGCTACGAGCAGTACTTC. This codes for CATSGRSGYEQYF.

As DNA, the CDR3 is TGTGCCAGCAGCCCCACAGACTCTGGGGCCAACGTCCTGACTTTC. Translating gives CASSPTDSGANVLTF. This rearrangement joins TRBV3-1 to TRBJ2-6; no definite D call. V was clipped by 4 bases and J by 0 bases, with 7 bases between them. This CDR3 is 15 amino acids long. Per germline, CDR1 LGHDT and CDR2 YNNKEL (reference sequence). Looking up the rest from reference TRBV3-1 and TRBJ2-6 gives the full variable domain: DTAVSQTPKYLVTQMGNDKSIKCEQNLGHDTMYWYKQDSKKFLKIMFSYNNKELIINETVPNRFSPKSPDKAHLNLHINSLELGDSAVYFCASSPTDSGANVLTFGAGSRLTVL.

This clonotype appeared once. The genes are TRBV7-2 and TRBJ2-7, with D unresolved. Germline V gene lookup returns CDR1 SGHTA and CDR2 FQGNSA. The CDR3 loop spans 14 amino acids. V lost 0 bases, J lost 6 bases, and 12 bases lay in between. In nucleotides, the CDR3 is TGTGCCAGCAGCTTAGCCTTGGGCAGCAGCGAGCAGTACTTC. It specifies CASSLALGSSEQYF.

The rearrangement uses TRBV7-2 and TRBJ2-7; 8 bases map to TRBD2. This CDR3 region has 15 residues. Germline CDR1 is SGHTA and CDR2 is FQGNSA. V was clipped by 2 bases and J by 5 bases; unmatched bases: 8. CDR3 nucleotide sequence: TGTGCCAGCAGCTTAATGCGGACTAGCCCTCACGAGCAGTACTTC. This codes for CASSLMRTSPHEQYF.

CDR3 sequence (DNA): TGCGCCAGCAGGGCGGGAGAGCTAGATACGCAGTATTTT. It codes for CASRAGELDTQYF. The rearrangement uses TRBV5-1 and TRBJ2-3, with 7 bases fitting TRBD2. Germline V CDR1 and CDR2: SGHRS, YFSETQ. V gave up 5 bases and J gave up 5 bases; unmatched junction bases: 5. The CDR3 runs to 13 residues.